Each of the 2 T cell receptor beta chains below was sequenced from the same sample in a study of shared clonotypes between healthy human individuals. The method was immunoSEQ multiplex PCR; TCRdb's version includes in-frame clones alone and lacks a portion of them. The data hold about 380,000 clones, with about 96% observed a single time. Sequences were obtained from memory CD8+ T cells sorted from blood. Subset given: CD45RO+ cells pooled with CCR7-negative TemRA cells. The receptor source for this set is a man aged 30-40 years in good health.

Only a few counts were recorded for this clone. The V and J genes are TRBV11-2 and TRBJ1-1; D is undetermined. Trimming pared 6 bases from V and 12 bases from J, leaving 17 bases between. Germline V CDR1 and CDR2: SGHAT, FQNNGV. The CDR3 length is 12 residues. The CDR3 DNA is TGTGCCAGCAGTCTAGGGCAGATGGTTTCTTTCTTT. Translated, it gives CASSLGQMVSFF.

This chain connects TRBV20-1 to TRBJ1-1; 9 nucleotides line up with TRBD1. This CDR3 region has 11 residues. Germline CDR1 DFQATT, CDR2 SNEGSKA (reference sequence). In DNA, the CDR3 is TGCAGGGGACAGGGAATCACTGAAGCTTTCTTT. Its translation: CRGQGITEAFF.